This TCR beta chain was documented in a study of T cells in Graves' hyperthyroidism and ophthalmopathy. Researchers amplified the TCR beta CDR3 regions from RNA transcripts. The TCR CDR3 was amplified in a first-round RT-PCR using the HTBI primer set. TCRdb independently ran MiXCR on the multiplex PCR reads; one entry per CDR3 protein. The sample has more than 650,000 distinct CDR3 sequences, around 15% seen once. These patients, aged 18 to 65, had recently diagnosed hyperthyroidism lasting under 2 months. This clonotype was recorded at least ten times. Its antigen remains unidentified. The CDR3 covers 18 residues. Trimming left V 2 bases short and J 4 bases short, with 20 bases between. Germline V gene data show CDR1 as SGHAT and CDR2 as FQNNGV. Study results and caveats: A 13 V-J model separated ophthalmopathy from stable hyperthyroidism.

The gene calls are TRBV11-2 and TRBJ2-2; D may be TRBD2 (6 bases). The receptor comes from a young woman with Graves' hyperthyroidism. The sequencing sample was made of blood. For the CDR3, the DNA is TGTGCCAGCAGCTTATATCTTGCGGGGAGAAGGGGCACCGGGGAGCTGTTTTTT. As protein: CASSLYLAGRRGTGELFF. Full variable domain (outside the CDR3, taken from reference TRBV11-2 and TRBJ2-2): EAGVAQSPRYKIIEKRQSVAFWCNPISGHATLYWYQQILGQGPKLLIQFQNNGVVDDSQLPKDRFSAERLKGVDSTLKIQPAKLEDSAVYLCASSLYLAGRRGTGELFFGEGSRLTVL.